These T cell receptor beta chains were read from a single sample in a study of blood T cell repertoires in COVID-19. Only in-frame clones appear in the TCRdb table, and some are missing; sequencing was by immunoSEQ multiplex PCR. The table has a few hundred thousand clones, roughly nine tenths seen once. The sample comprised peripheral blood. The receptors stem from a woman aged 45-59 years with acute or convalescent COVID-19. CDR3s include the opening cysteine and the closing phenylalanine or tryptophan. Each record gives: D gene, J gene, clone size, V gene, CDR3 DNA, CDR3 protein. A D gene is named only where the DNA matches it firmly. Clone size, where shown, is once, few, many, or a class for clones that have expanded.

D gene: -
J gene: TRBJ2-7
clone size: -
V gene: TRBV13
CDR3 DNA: TGTGCCAGCAGCCCCGGGCGCAGGGGCTCCTACGAGCAGTACTTC
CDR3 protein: CASSPGRRGSYEQYF

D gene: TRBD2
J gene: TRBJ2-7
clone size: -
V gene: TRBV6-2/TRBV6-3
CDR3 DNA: TGTGCCAGCAGTTACGATGGAAGGGGACTAGCGGACGTTTACGAGCAGTACTTC
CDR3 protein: CASSYDGRGLADVYEQYF

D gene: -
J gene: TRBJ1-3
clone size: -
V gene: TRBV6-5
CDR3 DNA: TGTGCCAGCAGTTACTCAAAACCGGGACAAGGAAACACCATATATTTT
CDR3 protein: CASSYSKPGQGNTIYF

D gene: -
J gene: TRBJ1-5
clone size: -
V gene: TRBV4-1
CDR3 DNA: TGCGCCAGCAGCCAAGTGGCAGGGGAACAGCCCCAGCATTTT
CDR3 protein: CASSQVAGEQPQHF

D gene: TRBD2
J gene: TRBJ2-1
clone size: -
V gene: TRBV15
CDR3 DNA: TGTGCCACCAGCAGATGGCTAGCGGGAGTATACGATGAGCAGTTCTTC
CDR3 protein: CATSRWLAGVYDEQFF

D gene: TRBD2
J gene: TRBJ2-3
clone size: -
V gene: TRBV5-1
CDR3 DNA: TGCGCCAGCAGCTTGAGGCTAGCGGGAGGCCGGGGAGATACGCAGTATTTT
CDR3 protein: CASSLRLAGGRGDTQYF

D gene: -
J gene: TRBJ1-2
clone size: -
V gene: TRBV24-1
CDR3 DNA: TGTGCCACCAGTGATCCGGACAGCGGTTCCTATGGCTACACCTTC
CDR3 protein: CATSDPDSGSYGYTF

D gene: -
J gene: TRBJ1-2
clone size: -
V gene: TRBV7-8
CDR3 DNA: TGTGCCAGCAGCTTATCTGACAGACCGAACTATGGCTACACCTTC
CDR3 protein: CASSLSDRPNYGYTF

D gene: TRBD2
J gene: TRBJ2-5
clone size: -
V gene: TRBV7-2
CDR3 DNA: TGTGCCAGCAGCTTTACTAGCGGGGGGGCCGGGGAGACCCAGTACTTC
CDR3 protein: CASSFTSGGAGETQYF

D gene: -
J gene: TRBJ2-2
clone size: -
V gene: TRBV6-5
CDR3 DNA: TGTGCCAGCAGAGACTGGGGGGAGCTGTTTTTT
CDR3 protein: CASRDWGELFF

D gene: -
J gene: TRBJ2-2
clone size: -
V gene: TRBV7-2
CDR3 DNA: TGTGCCAGCAGGTTGACAGCCCAGAACACCGGGGAGCTGTTTTTT
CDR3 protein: CASRLTAQNTGELFF

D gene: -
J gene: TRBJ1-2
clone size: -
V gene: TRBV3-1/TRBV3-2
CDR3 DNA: TGTGCCAGCAGCCAATGGCATGGCTACACCTTC
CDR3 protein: CASSQWHGYTF

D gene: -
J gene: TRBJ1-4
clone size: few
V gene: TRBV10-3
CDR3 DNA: TGTGCCATCAGTGAATCTGACAGGCCTAATGAAAAACTGTTTTTT
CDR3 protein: CAISESDRPNEKLFF

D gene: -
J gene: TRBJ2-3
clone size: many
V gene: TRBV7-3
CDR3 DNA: TGTGCCAGTTCACTCGGGAATACGCAGTATTTT
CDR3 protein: CASSLGNTQYF

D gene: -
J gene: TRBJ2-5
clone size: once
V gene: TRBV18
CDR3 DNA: TGTGCCAGCTCACCCGCCAAACTCCAAGAGACCCAGTACTTC
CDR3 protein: CASSPAKLQETQYF

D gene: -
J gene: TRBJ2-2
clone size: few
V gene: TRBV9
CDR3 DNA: TGTGCCAGCAGCGGGACCAGGGGATTGCCCGGGGAGCTGTTTTTT
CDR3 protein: CASSGTRGLPGELFF

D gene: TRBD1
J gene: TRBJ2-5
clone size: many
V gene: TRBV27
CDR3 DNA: TGTGCCAGCAGTTTAATTGCCCCCGGGACAGGGGGCTGGGGGACCCAGTACTTC
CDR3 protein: CASSLIAPGTGGWGTQYF

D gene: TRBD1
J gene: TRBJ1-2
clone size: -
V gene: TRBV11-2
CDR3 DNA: TGTGCCAGCAGCTTCGCAGGGGGCAACTATGGCTACACCTTC
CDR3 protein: CASSFAGGNYGYTF

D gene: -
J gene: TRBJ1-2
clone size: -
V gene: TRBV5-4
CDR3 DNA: TGTGCCAGCAGCTTGGCCCAAGGAGGAGGGGTTTATGGCTACACCTTC
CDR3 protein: CASSLAQGGGVYGYTF

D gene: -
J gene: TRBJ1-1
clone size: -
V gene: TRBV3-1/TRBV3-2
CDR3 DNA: TGTGCCAGCAGTCCAACGGGATCGAACACTGAAGCTTTCTTT
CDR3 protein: CASSPTGSNTEAFF

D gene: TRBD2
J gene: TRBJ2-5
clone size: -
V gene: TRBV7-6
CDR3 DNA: TGTGCCAGCAGCTTAAGCGGGGGGGCCAGGGAGACCCAGTACTTC
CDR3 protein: CASSLSGGARETQYF

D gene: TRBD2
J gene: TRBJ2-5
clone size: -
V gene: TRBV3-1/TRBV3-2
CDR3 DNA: TGTGCCAGCAGCCAGCTGAGGGAAGCGGGGGGGAGAGAGACCCAGTACTTC
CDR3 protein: CASSQLREAGGRETQYF

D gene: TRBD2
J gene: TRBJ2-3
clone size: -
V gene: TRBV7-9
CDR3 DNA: TGTGCCAGCAGTTGGCTAGCGGGGGGCTCCCTCACAGATACGCAGTATTTT
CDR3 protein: CASSWLAGGSLTDTQYF

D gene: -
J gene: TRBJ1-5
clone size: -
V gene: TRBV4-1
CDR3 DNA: TGCGCCAGCAGCCAAGGACAGATCGACAATCAGCCCCAGCATTTT
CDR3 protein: CASSQGQIDNQPQHF

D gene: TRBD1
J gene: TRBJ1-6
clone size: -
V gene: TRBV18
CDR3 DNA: TGTGCCAGCTCACAGACAGGGGGTGGGTCACCCCTCCACTTT
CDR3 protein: CASSQTGGGSPLHF

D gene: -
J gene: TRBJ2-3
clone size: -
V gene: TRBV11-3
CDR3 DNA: TGTGCCAGCAGCTCGACAGATACGCAGTATTTT
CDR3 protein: CASSSTDTQYF

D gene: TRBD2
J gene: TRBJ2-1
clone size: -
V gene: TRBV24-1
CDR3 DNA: TGTGCCACCAGTGACCCCGGGGGGGAGCAGTTCTTC
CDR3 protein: CATSDPGGEQFF

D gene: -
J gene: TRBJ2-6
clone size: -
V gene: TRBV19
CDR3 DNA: TGTGCCAGTAGTGCGACCTCCAGGGGGGTAGCTGGGGCCAACGTCCTGACTTTC
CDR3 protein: CASSATSRGVAGANVLTF

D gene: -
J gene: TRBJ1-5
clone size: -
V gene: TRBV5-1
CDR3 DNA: TGCGCCAGCAGCTTAGGGGTGGGGAGCAATCAGCCCCAGCATTTT
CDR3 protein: CASSLGVGSNQPQHF

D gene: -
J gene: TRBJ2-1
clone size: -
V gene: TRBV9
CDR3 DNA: TGTGCCAGCAGCGTAGTTGCGGGGGCGGGTGAGCAGTTCTTC
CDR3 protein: CASSVVAGAGEQFF

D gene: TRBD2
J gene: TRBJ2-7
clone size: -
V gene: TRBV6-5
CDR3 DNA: TGTGCCAGCAGTTACTCGTCTAGCGGGAATTACGAGCAGTACTTC
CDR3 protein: CASSYSSSGNYEQYF

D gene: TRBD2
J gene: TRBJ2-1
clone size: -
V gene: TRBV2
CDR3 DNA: TGTGCCAGCAGTGGGGGGGGACTAGCTGGGGATGAGCAGTTCTTC
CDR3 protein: CASSGGGLAGDEQFF

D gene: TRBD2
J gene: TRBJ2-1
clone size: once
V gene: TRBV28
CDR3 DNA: TGTGCCAGCAGTTTTGTGCGGGGGAATGAGCAGTTCTTC
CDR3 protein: CASSFVRGNEQFF